These T cell receptor beta chains were read from a single sample in a study of identical twins. TCRdb fed the 5' RACE reads into MiXCR, producing one record per CDR3 protein. The table lists about 570,000 distinct CDR3 sequences, around 9.6% of them singletons. The same sample was also used in a study of yellow fever vaccine responses in identical twins.

Sequencing was carried out using PBMCs. These receptors were obtained from a young woman in good health. CDR3s include the opening cysteine and the closing phenylalanine or tryptophan. Each record gives: CDR3 protein, CDR3 DNA, D gene, V gene, J gene, clone size. A D gene is named only where the DNA matches it firmly. Rows give clone size only sometimes, using once, few, many, or a class for an expanded clone.

CDR3 protein: CASSYLAGVTYEQYF
CDR3 DNA: TGTGCCAGCAGCTATCTAGCGGGAGTCACCTACGAGCAGTACTTC
D gene: TRBD2
V gene: TRBV7-2
J gene: TRBJ2-7
clone size: many

CDR3 protein: CASRNTGILQETQYF
CDR3 DNA: TGTGCCAGTCGCAATACCGGGATCCTCCAAGAGACCCAGTACTTC
D gene: .
V gene: TRBV19
J gene: TRBJ2-5
clone size: .

CDR3 protein: CAFGMGTDTQYF
CDR3 DNA: TGTGCGTTCGGGATGGGAACAGATACGCAGTATTTT
D gene: .
V gene: TRBV7-2
J gene: TRBJ2-3
clone size: few

CDR3 protein: CASSLMLTGMETQYF
CDR3 DNA: TGCGCCAGCAGCTTGATGTTGACAGGGATGGAGACCCAGTACTTC
D gene: TRBD1
V gene: TRBV5-1
J gene: TRBJ2-5
clone size: .

CDR3 protein: CASSVELNTGELFF
CDR3 DNA: TGTGCCAGCAGTGTGGAGCTAAACACCGGGGAGCTGTTTTTT
D gene: .
V gene: TRBV6-4
J gene: TRBJ2-2
clone size: .

CDR3 protein: CAWSVSTGGPSGANVLTF
CDR3 DNA: TGTGCCTGGAGTGTGTCGACGGGGGGGCCTTCAGGGGCCAACGTCCTGACTTTC
D gene: TRBD2
V gene: TRBV30
J gene: TRBJ2-6
clone size: many

CDR3 protein: CASSPRDISAGANVLTF
CDR3 DNA: TGTGCCAGCTCACCCCGGGACATCTCAGCCGGGGCCAACGTCCTGACTTTC
D gene: .
V gene: TRBV18
J gene: TRBJ2-6
clone size: .

CDR3 protein: CATSRGQGADSYEQYF
CDR3 DNA: TGTGCCACCAGCAGAGGACAGGGGGCCGACTCCTACGAGCAGTACTTC
D gene: TRBD1
V gene: TRBV15
J gene: TRBJ2-7
clone size: many

CDR3 protein: CASSLGQVDTDTQYF
CDR3 DNA: TGTGCCAGCAGTTTAGGACAGGTGGATACAGATACGCAGTATTTT
D gene: TRBD1
V gene: TRBV6-4
J gene: TRBJ2-3
clone size: many

CDR3 protein: CASSSLAGALYNEQFF
CDR3 DNA: TGTGCCAGCAGTTCATTAGCGGGAGCGTTATACAATGAGCAGTTCTTC
D gene: TRBD2
V gene: TRBV5-5
J gene: TRBJ2-1
clone size: many

CDR3 protein: CSAEDREKGMNTEAFF
CDR3 DNA: TGCAGCGCTGAGGACAGGGAAAAGGGCATGAACACTGAAGCTTTCTTT
D gene: TRBD1
V gene: TRBV29-1
J gene: TRBJ1-1
clone size: .

CDR3 protein: CASSQVAAGRGEQFF
CDR3 DNA: TGCGCCAGCAGCCAAGTGGCCGCGGGACGGGGCGAGCAGTTCTTC
D gene: .
V gene: TRBV4-3
J gene: TRBJ2-1
clone size: few

CDR3 protein: CASSNRDTSYPYEQYF
CDR3 DNA: TGCGCCAGCAGCAACCGGGACACCTCCTACCCCTACGAGCAGTACTTC
D gene: .
V gene: TRBV5-1
J gene: TRBJ2-7
clone size: few

CDR3 protein: CASSQITGNNPLQQYF
CDR3 DNA: TGTGCCAGCAGCCAGATTACCGGGAATAACCCCCTCCAGCAGTACTTC
D gene: .
V gene: TRBV3-1
J gene: TRBJ2-7
clone size: few

CDR3 protein: CASSGTGDGQPQHF
CDR3 DNA: TGTGCCAGCAGTGGGACAGGGGACGGTCAGCCCCAGCATTTT
D gene: TRBD1
V gene: TRBV25-1
J gene: TRBJ1-5
clone size: many

CDR3 protein: CSARDSSASSYNEQFF
CDR3 DNA: TGCAGTGCTAGAGATTCTAGCGCTAGCTCCTACAATGAGCAGTTCTTC
D gene: .
V gene: TRBV20-1
J gene: TRBJ2-1
clone size: few

CDR3 protein: CASTHTGEGSTDTQYF
CDR3 DNA: TGTGCCAGCACCCATACAGGGGAAGGGAGCACAGATACGCAGTATTTT
D gene: TRBD1
V gene: TRBV2
J gene: TRBJ2-3
clone size: many

CDR3 protein: CASSLRNMNTGELFF
CDR3 DNA: TGTGCCAGCAGCTTAAGGAACATGAACACCGGGGAGCTGTTTTTT
D gene: .
V gene: TRBV7-9
J gene: TRBJ2-2
clone size: few

CDR3 protein: CASRPPGLAGGNIQYF
CDR3 DNA: TGTGCCAGCAGACCCCCGGGGTTAGCGGGAGGAAACATTCAGTACTTC
D gene: TRBD2
V gene: TRBV28
J gene: TRBJ2-4
clone size: .

CDR3 protein: CSAPPRQRNSPLHF
CDR3 DNA: TGCAGTGCCCCTCCTCGTCAGAGGAATTCACCCCTCCACTTT
D gene: .
V gene: TRBV20-1
J gene: TRBJ1-6
clone size: .

CDR3 protein: CSVDLMNTEAFF
CDR3 DNA: TGCAGCGTTGATTTAATGAACACTGAAGCTTTCTTT
D gene: .
V gene: TRBV29-1
J gene: TRBJ1-1
clone size: many

CDR3 protein: CASSFTDSGNQETQYF
CDR3 DNA: TGCGCCAGCAGCTTTACAGATAGCGGAAACCAAGAGACCCAGTACTTC
D gene: .
V gene: TRBV5-1
J gene: TRBJ2-5
clone size: .

CDR3 protein: CASGQGGGDEQFF
CDR3 DNA: TGCGCCAGCGGCCAGGGTGGGGGGGATGAGCAGTTCTTC
D gene: TRBD2
V gene: TRBV23-1
J gene: TRBJ2-1
clone size: .

CDR3 protein: CASSGEAGTTYGYTF
CDR3 DNA: TGTGCCAGCAGTGGAGAGGCAGGTACAACTTATGGCTACACCTTC
D gene: .
V gene: TRBV2
J gene: TRBJ1-2
clone size: .

CDR3 protein: CASSRSRESSGANVLTF
CDR3 DNA: TGTGCCAGCAGCCGTTCCAGGGAGAGCTCTGGGGCCAACGTCCTGACTTTC
D gene: .
V gene: TRBV4-2
J gene: TRBJ2-6
clone size: .

CDR3 protein: CASRRTSGGREQYF
CDR3 DNA: TGTGCCAGCAGAAGGACTAGCGGGGGGAGAGAGCAGTACTTC
D gene: TRBD2
V gene: TRBV28
J gene: TRBJ2-7
clone size: few

CDR3 protein: CASSVSSGNTIYF
CDR3 DNA: TGTGCCAGCAGTGTCAGCTCTGGAAACACCATATATTTT
D gene: .
V gene: TRBV25-1
J gene: TRBJ1-3
clone size: many

CDR3 protein: CASNPGTSGPYNEQFF
CDR3 DNA: TGTGCCAGCAACCCAGGGACTAGCGGGCCTTACAATGAGCAGTTCTTC
D gene: TRBD2
V gene: TRBV6-2/TRBV6-3
J gene: TRBJ2-1
clone size: few

CDR3 protein: CASSRTTGREDTQYF
CDR3 DNA: TGTGCCAGCTCACGAACGACAGGGCGTGAAGATACGCAGTATTTT
D gene: TRBD1
V gene: TRBV18
J gene: TRBJ2-3
clone size: few

CDR3 protein: CSVEVALGRGTGELFF
CDR3 DNA: TGCAGCGTTGAAGTGGCTCTCGGGAGGGGCACCGGGGAGCTGTTTTTT
D gene: TRBD2
V gene: TRBV29-1
J gene: TRBJ2-2
clone size: .

CDR3 protein: CASAYRAPGTYEQYF
CDR3 DNA: TGTGCCAGCGCTTACAGGGCCCCGGGGACCTACGAGCAGTACTTC
D gene: .
V gene: TRBV12-3/TRBV12-4
J gene: TRBJ2-7
clone size: few

CDR3 protein: CATSRVPGDEQYF
CDR3 DNA: TGTGCCACCAGCAGAGTGCCCGGGGACGAGCAGTACTTC
D gene: .
V gene: TRBV15
J gene: TRBJ2-7
clone size: .

CDR3 protein: CASSFLAGGGYEQYF
CDR3 DNA: .
D gene: .
V gene: TRBV27
J gene: TRBJ2-7
clone size: few

CDR3 protein: CASSQVGPADTQYF
CDR3 DNA: TGTGCCAGCAGCCAAGTGGGACCAGCAGATACGCAGTATTTT
D gene: .
V gene: TRBV3-1
J gene: TRBJ2-3
clone size: many

CDR3 protein: CASSLTSGQEFF
CDR3 DNA: TGTGCCAGCAGTCTAACTAGCGGTCAGGAGTTCTTC
D gene: TRBD2
V gene: TRBV6-2/TRBV6-3
J gene: TRBJ2-1
clone size: .

CDR3 protein: CASSFQGIYNEQFF
CDR3 DNA: TGCGCCAGCAGCTTCCAGGGGATCTACAATGAGCAGTTCTTC
D gene: .
V gene: TRBV5-1
J gene: TRBJ2-1
clone size: many

CDR3 protein: CASSQEGTSGRAGENEQFF
CDR3 DNA: TGCGCCAGCAGCCAAGAGGGGACTAGCGGGAGGGCCGGTGAGAATGAGCAGTTCTTC
D gene: TRBD2
V gene: TRBV4-1
J gene: TRBJ2-1
clone size: .

CDR3 protein: CASSEIKGWEQFF
CDR3 DNA: TGTGCCAGCAGTGAAATCAAGGGGTGGGAGCAGTTCTTC
D gene: .
V gene: TRBV25-1
J gene: TRBJ2-1
clone size: .

CDR3 protein: CASSSTVGWSTEAFF
CDR3 DNA: TGTGCCAGCAGTTCTACGGTGGGTTGGTCCACTGAAGCTTTCTTT
D gene: .
V gene: TRBV12-3/TRBV12-4
J gene: TRBJ1-1
clone size: .

CDR3 protein: CASSLNIYNEQFF
CDR3 DNA: TGTGCCAGCAGCTTAAACATATACAATGAGCAGTTCTTC
D gene: .
V gene: TRBV11-3
J gene: TRBJ2-1
clone size: few

CDR3 protein: CASSLAGTANNSPLHF
CDR3 DNA: TGCGCCAGCAGCTTGGCTGGGACAGCCAATAATTCACCCCTCCACTTT
D gene: TRBD1
V gene: TRBV5-1
J gene: TRBJ1-6
clone size: few

CDR3 protein: CASSYKRLNTEAFF
CDR3 DNA: TGTGCCAGCAGTTACAAGAGACTGAACACTGAAGCTTTCTTT
D gene: .
V gene: TRBV6-5
J gene: TRBJ1-1
clone size: .

CDR3 protein: CSVETGGMTQYF
CDR3 DNA: TGCAGCGTTGAAACAGGGGGGATGACCCAGTACTTC
D gene: TRBD1
V gene: TRBV29-1
J gene: TRBJ2-5
clone size: few

CDR3 protein: CASSYTGLAGSPSSYNEQFF
CDR3 DNA: TGTGCCAGCAGCTATACGGGACTAGCGGGGTCACCTAGCTCCTACAATGAGCAGTTCTTC
D gene: TRBD2
V gene: TRBV28
J gene: TRBJ2-1
clone size: .

CDR3 protein: CASSYGPQQYF
CDR3 DNA: TGTGCCAGCAGTTACGGGCCGCAGCAGTACTTC
D gene: .
V gene: TRBV6-2/TRBV6-3
J gene: TRBJ2-7
clone size: many

CDR3 protein: CASRRGRNQPQHF
CDR3 DNA: TGTGCCAGCCGTCGGGGGAGGAATCAGCCCCAGCATTTT
D gene: .
V gene: TRBV28
J gene: TRBJ1-5
clone size: .

CDR3 protein: CASSLDMSRQETQYF
CDR3 DNA: TGTGCCAGCAGCTTGGATATGTCGAGGCAAGAGACCCAGTACTTC
D gene: .
V gene: TRBV5-6
J gene: TRBJ2-5
clone size: few

CDR3 protein: CSVVPRGSLTDTQYF
CDR3 DNA: TGCAGCGTTGTACCCAGGGGGTCCCTCACAGATACGCAGTATTTT
D gene: TRBD1
V gene: TRBV29-1
J gene: TRBJ2-3
clone size: few

CDR3 protein: CSSKTSGRVSYNEQFF
CDR3 DNA: TGCAGCTCGAAGACTAGCGGGAGAGTCTCCTACAATGAGCAGTTCTTC
D gene: TRBD2
V gene: TRBV29-1
J gene: TRBJ2-1
clone size: many

CDR3 protein: CASSLDWGRDMNTEAFF
CDR3 DNA: TGTGCCAGCAGCTTAGATTGGGGAAGGGACATGAACACTGAAGCTTTCTTT
D gene: .
V gene: TRBV7-9
J gene: TRBJ1-1
clone size: many

CDR3 protein: CSPRGQGSYEQYF
CDR3 DNA: TGCAGCCCAAGGGGACAGGGCTCCTACGAGCAGTACTTC
D gene: TRBD1
V gene: TRBV20-1
J gene: TRBJ2-7
clone size: few

CDR3 protein: CSATKGGEPYEQYF
CDR3 DNA: TGCAGTGCTACCAAGGGTGGGGAACCCTACGAGCAGTACTTC
D gene: .
V gene: TRBV20-1
J gene: TRBJ2-7
clone size: many

CDR3 protein: CASSSPGPTNEQFF
CDR3 DNA: TGTGCCAGCAGCTCCCCCGGACCTACTAATGAGCAGTTCTTC
D gene: .
V gene: TRBV7-3
J gene: TRBJ2-1
clone size: .

CDR3 protein: CASSYRTPIGEKETQYF
CDR3 DNA: TGTGCCAGCAGTTACCGTACCCCAATAGGGGAGAAAGAGACCCAGTACTTC
D gene: .
V gene: TRBV6-5
J gene: TRBJ2-5
clone size: few

CDR3 protein: CASSWSGLAATYNEQFF
CDR3 DNA: TGTGCCAGTAGTTGGTCGGGACTAGCGGCCACCTACAATGAGCAGTTCTTC
D gene: TRBD2
V gene: TRBV19
J gene: TRBJ2-1
clone size: many